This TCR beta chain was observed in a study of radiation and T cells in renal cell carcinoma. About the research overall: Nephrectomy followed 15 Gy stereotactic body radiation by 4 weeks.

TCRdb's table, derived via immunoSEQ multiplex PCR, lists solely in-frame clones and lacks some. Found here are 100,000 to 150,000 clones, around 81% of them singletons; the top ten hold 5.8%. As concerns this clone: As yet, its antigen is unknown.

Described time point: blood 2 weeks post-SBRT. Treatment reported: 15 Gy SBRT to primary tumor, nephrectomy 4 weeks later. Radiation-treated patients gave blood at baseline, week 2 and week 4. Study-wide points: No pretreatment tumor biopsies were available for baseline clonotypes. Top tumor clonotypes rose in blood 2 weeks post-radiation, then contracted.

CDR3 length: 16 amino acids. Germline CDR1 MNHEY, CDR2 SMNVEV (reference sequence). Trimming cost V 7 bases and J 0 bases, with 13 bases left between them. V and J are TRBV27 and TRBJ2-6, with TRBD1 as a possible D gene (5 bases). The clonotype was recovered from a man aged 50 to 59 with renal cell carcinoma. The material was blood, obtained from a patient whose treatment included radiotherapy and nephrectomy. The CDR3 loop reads CASIGAQGSGANVLTF. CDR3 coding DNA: TGTGCCAGCATTGGGGCCCAGGGCTCTGGGGCCAACGTCCTGACTTTC.